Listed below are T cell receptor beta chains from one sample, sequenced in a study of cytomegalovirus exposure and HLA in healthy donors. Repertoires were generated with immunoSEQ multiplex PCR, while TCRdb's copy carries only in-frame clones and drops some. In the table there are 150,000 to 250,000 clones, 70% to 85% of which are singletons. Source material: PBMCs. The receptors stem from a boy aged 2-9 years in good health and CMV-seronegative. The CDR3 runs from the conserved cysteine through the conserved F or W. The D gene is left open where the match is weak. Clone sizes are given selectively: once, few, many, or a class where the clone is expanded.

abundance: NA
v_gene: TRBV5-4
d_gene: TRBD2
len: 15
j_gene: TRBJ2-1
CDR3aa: CASRLAGGPRNEQFF
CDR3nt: TGTGCCAGCAGGCTAGCGGGGGGGCCGCGGAATGAGCAGTTCTTC

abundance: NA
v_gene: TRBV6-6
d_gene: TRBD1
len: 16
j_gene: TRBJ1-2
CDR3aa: CASSGIPGQVIYGYTF
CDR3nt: TGTGCCAGCAGTGGGATTCCGGGACAGGTGATCTATGGCTACACCTTC

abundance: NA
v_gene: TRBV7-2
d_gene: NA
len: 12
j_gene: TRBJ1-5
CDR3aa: CASSLYNQPQHF
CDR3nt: TGTGCCAGCAGCTTATACAATCAGCCCCAGCATTTT

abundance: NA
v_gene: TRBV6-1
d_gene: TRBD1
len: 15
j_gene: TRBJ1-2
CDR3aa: CASSEMLGQAYGYTF
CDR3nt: TGTGCCAGCAGTGAAATGCTGGGACAGGCCTATGGCTACACCTTC

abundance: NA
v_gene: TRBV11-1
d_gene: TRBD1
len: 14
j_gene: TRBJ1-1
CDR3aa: CASSTRDRDPEAFF
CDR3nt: TGTGCCAGCAGCACCCGAGACAGGGACCCTGAAGCTTTCTTT

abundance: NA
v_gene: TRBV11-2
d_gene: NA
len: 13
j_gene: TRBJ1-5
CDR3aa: CASSPVRGQPQHF
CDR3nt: TGTGCCAGCAGCCCCGTTAGGGGTCAGCCCCAGCATTTT

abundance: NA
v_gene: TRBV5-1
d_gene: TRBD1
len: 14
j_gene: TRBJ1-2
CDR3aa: CASSSTTGSYGYTF
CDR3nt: TGCGCCAGCAGCTCCACGACAGGGAGCTATGGCTACACCTTC

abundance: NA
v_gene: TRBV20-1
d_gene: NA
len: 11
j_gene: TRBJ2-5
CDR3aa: CSASAQETQYF
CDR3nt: TGCAGTGCATCCGCGCAAGAGACCCAGTACTTC

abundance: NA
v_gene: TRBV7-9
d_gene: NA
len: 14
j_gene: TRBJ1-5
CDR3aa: CASSLANSNQPQHF
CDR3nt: TGTGCCAGCAGCTTAGCCAATTCCAATCAGCCCCAGCATTTT

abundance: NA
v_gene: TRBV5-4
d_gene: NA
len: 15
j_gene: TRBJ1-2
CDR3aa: CASSLYPREDYGYTF
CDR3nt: TGTGCCAGCAGCTTGTATCCCAGGGAGGACTATGGCTACACCTTC

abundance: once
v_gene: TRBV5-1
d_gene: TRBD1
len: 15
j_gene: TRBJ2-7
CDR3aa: CASSGPPTGAYEQYF
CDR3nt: TGCGCCAGCAGTGGTCCCCCGACAGGGGCCTACGAGCAGTACTTC

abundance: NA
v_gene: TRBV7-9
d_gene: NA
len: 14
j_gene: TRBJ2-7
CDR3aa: CASSWGDGAYEQYF
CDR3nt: TGTGCCAGCAGCTGGGGGGACGGAGCCTACGAGCAGTACTTC

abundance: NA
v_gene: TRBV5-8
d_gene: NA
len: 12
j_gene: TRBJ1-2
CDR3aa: CASSLDSYGYTF
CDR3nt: TGTGCCAGCAGCCTCGACAGCTATGGCTACACCTTC

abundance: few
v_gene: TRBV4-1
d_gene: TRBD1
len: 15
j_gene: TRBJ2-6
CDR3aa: CASSPTGAGANVLTF
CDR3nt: TGCGCCAGCAGCCCAACAGGGGCCGGGGCCAACGTCCTGACTTTC

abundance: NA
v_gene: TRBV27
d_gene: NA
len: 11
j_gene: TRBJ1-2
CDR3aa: CASSKGDGYTF
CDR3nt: TGTGCCAGCAGTAAGGGAGATGGCTACACCTTC

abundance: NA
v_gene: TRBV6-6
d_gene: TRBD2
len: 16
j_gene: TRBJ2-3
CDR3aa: CASRRLAGAGADTQYF
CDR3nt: TGTGCCAGCAGGCGACTAGCGGGGGCCGGCGCAGATACGCAGTATTTT

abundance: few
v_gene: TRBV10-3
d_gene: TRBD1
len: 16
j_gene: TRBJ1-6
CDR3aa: CAISESGTGGFSPLHF
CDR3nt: TGTGCCATCAGTGAGTCGGGGACAGGGGGTTTCTCACCCCTCCACTTT

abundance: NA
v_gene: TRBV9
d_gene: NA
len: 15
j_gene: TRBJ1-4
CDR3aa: CASSVEIQPNEKLFF
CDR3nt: TGTGCCAGCAGCGTAGAGATACAGCCTAATGAAAAACTGTTTTTT

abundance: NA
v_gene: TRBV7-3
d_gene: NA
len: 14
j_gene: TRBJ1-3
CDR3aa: CASSESPDSNTIYF
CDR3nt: TGTGCCAGCAGCGAATCGCCGGACTCAAACACCATATATTTT

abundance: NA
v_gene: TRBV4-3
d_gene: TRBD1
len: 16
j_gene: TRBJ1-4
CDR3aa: CASSQRGTGDNEKLFF
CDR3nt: TGCGCCAGCAGCCAGAGAGGGACAGGAGATAATGAAAAACTGTTTTTT

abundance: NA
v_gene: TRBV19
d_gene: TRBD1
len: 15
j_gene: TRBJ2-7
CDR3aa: CASSGGDRPTYEQYF
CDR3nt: TGTGCCAGTAGCGGCGGGGACAGGCCCACCTACGAGCAGTACTTC

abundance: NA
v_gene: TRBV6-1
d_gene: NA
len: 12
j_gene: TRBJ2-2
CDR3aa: CASSRGTGELFF
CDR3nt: TGTGCCAGCAGCAGGGGCACCGGGGAGCTGTTTTTT

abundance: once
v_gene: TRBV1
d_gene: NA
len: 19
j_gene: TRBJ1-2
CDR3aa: CTSSHVVLTDSNRYYGYTF
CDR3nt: TGCACCAGCAGCCATGTTGTCCTGACGGACAGCAATCGATACTATGGCTACACCTTC

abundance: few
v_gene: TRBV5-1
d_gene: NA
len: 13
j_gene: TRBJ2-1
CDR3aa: CASSPGFYNEQFF
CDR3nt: TGCGCCAGCAGCCCCGGGTTTTACAATGAGCAGTTCTTC

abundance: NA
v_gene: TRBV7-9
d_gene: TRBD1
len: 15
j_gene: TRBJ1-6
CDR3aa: CASSRTGGSASPLHF
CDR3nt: TGTGCCAGCAGCCGGACAGGGGGCTCGGCTTCACCCCTCCACTTT

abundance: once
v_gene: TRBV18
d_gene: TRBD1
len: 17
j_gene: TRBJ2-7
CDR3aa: CASSPLPGTGGPYEQYF
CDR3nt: TGTGCCAGCTCACCACTGCCCGGGACAGGGGGACCCTACGAGCAGTACTTC

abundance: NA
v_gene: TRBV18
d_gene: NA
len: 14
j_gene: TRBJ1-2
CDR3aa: CASSPEGRGEGYTF
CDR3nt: TGTGCCAGCTCACCAGAGGGCAGGGGCGAAGGCTACACCTTC

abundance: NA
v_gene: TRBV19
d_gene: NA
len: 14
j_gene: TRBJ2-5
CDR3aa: CASSIGSPAETQYF
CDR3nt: TGTGCCAGTAGTATAGGGAGTCCCGCCGAGACCCAGTACTTC

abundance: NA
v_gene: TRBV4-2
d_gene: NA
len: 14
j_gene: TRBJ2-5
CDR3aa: CASSQDRVQETQYF
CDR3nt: TGTGCCAGCAGCCAAGACAGGGTTCAAGAGACCCAGTACTTC

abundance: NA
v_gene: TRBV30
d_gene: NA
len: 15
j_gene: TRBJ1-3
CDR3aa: CAWSITGRGGNTIYF
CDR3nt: TGTGCCTGGAGTATAACAGGGAGAGGTGGAAACACCATATATTTT

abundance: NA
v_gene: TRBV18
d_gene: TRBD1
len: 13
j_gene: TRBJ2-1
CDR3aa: CASSTGEINEQFF
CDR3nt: TGTGCCAGCTCAACAGGGGAGATTAATGAGCAGTTCTTC

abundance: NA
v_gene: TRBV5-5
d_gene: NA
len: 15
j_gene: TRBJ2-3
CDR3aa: CASSSRRTSTDTQYF
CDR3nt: TGTGCCAGCAGCTCTAGGAGAACTAGCACAGATACGCAGTATTTT

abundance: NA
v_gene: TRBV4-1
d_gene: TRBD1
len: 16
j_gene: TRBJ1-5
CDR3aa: CASSQGPDRVNQPQHF
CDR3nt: TGCGCCAGCAGCCAAGGTCCCGACAGGGTCAATCAGCCCCAGCATTTT

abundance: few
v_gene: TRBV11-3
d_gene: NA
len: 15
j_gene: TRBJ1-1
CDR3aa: CASSLSGRGETEAFF
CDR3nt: TGTGCCAGCAGCCTCTCAGGACGGGGGGAGACTGAAGCTTTCTTT

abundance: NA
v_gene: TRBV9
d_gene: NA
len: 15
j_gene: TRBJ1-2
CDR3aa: CASSAGTGPFYGYTF
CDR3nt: TGTGCCAGCAGCGCCGGGACTGGGCCGTTCTATGGCTACACCTTC

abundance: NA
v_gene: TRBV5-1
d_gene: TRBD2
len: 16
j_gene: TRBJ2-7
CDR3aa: CASSLAASGGGDEQYF
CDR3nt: TGCGCCAGCAGCTTGGCCGCTAGCGGGGGGGGTGACGAGCAGTACTTC

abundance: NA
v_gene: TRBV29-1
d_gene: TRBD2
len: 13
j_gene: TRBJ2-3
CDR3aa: CSVTSGGTDTQYF
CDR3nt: TGCAGCGTGACTAGCGGGGGCACAGATACGCAGTATTTT

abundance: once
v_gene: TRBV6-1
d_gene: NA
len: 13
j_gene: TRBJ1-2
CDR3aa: CASSEQGLYGYTF
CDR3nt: TGTGCCAGCAGTGAACAGGGGCTCTATGGCTACACCTTC

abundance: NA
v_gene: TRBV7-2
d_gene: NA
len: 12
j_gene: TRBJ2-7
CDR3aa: CASSSVSYEQYF
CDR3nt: TGTGCCAGCAGCTCCGTGTCCTACGAGCAGTACTTC

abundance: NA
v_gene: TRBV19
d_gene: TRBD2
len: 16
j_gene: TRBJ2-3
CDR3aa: CASSRTSGGATDTQYF
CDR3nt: TGTGCCAGTAGTAGGACTAGCGGGGGGGCAACAGATACGCAGTATTTT

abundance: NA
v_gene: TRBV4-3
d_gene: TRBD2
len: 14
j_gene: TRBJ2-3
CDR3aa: CASSQDRGADTQYF
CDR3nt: TGCGCCAGCAGCCAAGACCGGGGGGCAGATACGCAGTATTTT

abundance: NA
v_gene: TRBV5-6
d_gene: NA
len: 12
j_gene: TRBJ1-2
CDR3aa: CASSLPGTPYTF
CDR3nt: TGTGCCAGCAGCTTACCCGGGACTCCCTACACCTTC

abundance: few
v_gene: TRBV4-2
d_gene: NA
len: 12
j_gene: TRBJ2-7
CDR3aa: CASSPTGYEQYF
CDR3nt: TGTGCCAGCAGCCCAACAGGTTACGAGCAGTACTTC

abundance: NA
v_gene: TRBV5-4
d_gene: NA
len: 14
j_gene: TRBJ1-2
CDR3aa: CASSPAGAVYGYTF
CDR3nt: TGTGCCAGCAGCCCCGCAGGGGCTGTGTATGGCTACACCTTC

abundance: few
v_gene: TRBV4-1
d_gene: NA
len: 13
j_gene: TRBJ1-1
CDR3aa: CASTLTANTEAFF
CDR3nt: TGCGCCAGCACGTTGACAGCGAACACTGAAGCTTTCTTT

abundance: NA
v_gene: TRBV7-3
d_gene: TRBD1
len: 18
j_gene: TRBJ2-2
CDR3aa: CASSLAEGRQGAVGELFF
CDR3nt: TGTGCCAGCAGCTTAGCAGAAGGGCGACAGGGGGCGGTCGGGGAGCTGTTTTTT

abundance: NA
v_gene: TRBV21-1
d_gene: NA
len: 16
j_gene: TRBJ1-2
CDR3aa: CASSNRPAGGNYGYTF
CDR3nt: TGTGCCAGCAGCAATCGCCCTGCAGGGGGAAACTATGGCTACACCTTC

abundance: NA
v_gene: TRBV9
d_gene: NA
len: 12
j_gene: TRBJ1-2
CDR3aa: CASSVAGVGYTF
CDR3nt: TGTGCCAGCAGCGTAGCGGGAGTTGGCTACACCTTC

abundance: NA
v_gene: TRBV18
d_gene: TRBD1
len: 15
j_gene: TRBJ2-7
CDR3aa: CASSPSDRKGYEQYF
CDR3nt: TGTGCCAGCTCACCGTCGGACAGGAAGGGCTACGAGCAGTACTTC